The rows below give T cell receptor beta chains drawn from one sample of a study of molecular identifiers for immune sequencing clone quantification. Each CDR3 protein gets one entry after TCRdb re-called the PCR reads with MiXCR. There are 460,000 or so distinct CDR3 sequences in the sample; around 23% occur only once, and approximately 0.8% lies in the top ten. The sequencing input was naive CD8+ T cells from blood, with Jurkat cell RNA spiked in. All receptors derive from a human donor in good health. Some libraries in this study had Jurkat cell RNA spiked in. Both conserved end residues are part of each CDR3. A D gene is named only where the DNA matches it firmly. Not every row has a clone size; where given, it reads once, few, many or a size class.

clone size,J gene,V gene,D gene,CDR3 protein,CDR3 DNA
NA,TRBJ1-1,TRBV5-6,TRBD1,CASSTGTAFPEAFF,TGTGCCAGCAGCACCGGGACAGCCTTTCCTGAAGCTTTCTTT
few,TRBJ1-6,TRBV4-1,NA,CASSQLVQAYYNSPLHF,TGCGCCAGCAGCCAGCTGGTTCAGGCTTACTATAATTCACCCCTCCACTTT
many,TRBJ2-3,TRBV19,NA,CASSIEDSTDTQYF,TGTGCCAGTAGTATAGAGGATAGCACAGATACGCAGTATTTT
many,TRBJ1-1,TRBV29-1,NA,CSVEGANTEAFF,TGCAGCGTTGAAGGGGCGAACACTGAAGCTTTCTTT
many,TRBJ2-7,TRBV7-9,TRBD1,CASSWDRGYEQYF,TGTGCCAGCAGCTGGGACAGGGGCTACGAGCAGTACTTC
NA,TRBJ1-1,TRBV5-1,NA,CARTLVGAVGGDAEAFF,TGCGCCCGCACCCTTGTGGGGGCCGTGGGGGGGGACGCTGAAGCTTTCTTT
NA,TRBJ2-4,TRBV28,TRBD1,CASSSSGTGEAKNIQYF,TGTGCCAGCAGTTCATCCGGGACAGGGGAAGCCAAAAACATTCAGTACTTC
NA,TRBJ2-1,TRBV6-5,NA,CASNYSVLYNEQFF,TGTGCCAGCAATTACTCGGTTCTATACAATGAGCAGTTCTTC
NA,TRBJ2-7,TRBV14,TRBD1,CASSQGWGQAYEQYF,TGTGCCAGCAGCCAAGGTTGGGGACAGGCCTACGAGCAGTACTTC
NA,TRBJ2-5,TRBV6-5,NA,CASSSGLVGGGETQYF,TGTGCCAGCAGTTCTGGACTAGTGGGAGGGGGCGAGACCCAGTACTTC
NA,TRBJ2-7,TRBV11-2,TRBD1,CASSLEDRPASYEQYF,TGTGCCAGCAGCTTGGAGGACAGGCCAGCGTCCTACGAGCAGTACTTC
few,TRBJ2-5,TRBV9,TRBD2,CASSVLAGTETQYF,TGTGCCAGCAGCGTGCTAGCGGGGACAGAGACCCAGTACTTC
many,TRBJ1-1,TRBV29-1,NA,CSVRDNMNTEAFF,TGCAGCGTGAGGGACAACATGAACACTGAAGCTTTCTTT
NA,TRBJ2-7,TRBV27,TRBD1,CASSFLGGFYEQYF,TGTGCCAGCAGTTTTTTAGGGGGCTTCTACGAGCAGTACTTC
few,TRBJ2-7,TRBV13,TRBD2,CASSFFQLAGGREQYF,TGTGCCAGCAGCTTTTTCCAACTAGCGGGAGGGAGGGAGCAGTACTTC
NA,TRBJ2-3,TRBV4-1,TRBD2,CASSRYPIAGEADTQYF,TGCGCCAGCAGCCGATACCCAATAGCGGGAGAGGCAGATACGCAGTATTTT
many,TRBJ2-7,TRBV4-3,NA,CASSQDSGSPRYEQYF,TGCGCCAGCAGCCAAGATTCCGGCAGCCCCCGCTACGAGCAGTACTTC
many,TRBJ1-1,TRBV28,NA,CASSFGRNTEAFF,TGTGCCAGCAGTTTCGGCAGGAACACTGAAGCTTTCTTT
few,TRBJ2-5,TRBV11-3,NA,CASSRTLQETQYF,TGTGCCAGCAGCCGCACGTTGCAAGAGACCCAGTACTTC
many,TRBJ2-3,TRBV4-3,NA,CASSQDEGHTQYF,TGCGCCAGCAGCCAAGATGAGGGACATACGCAGTATTTT
many,TRBJ1-4,TRBV2,TRBD1,CASSEDRGPTNEKLFF,TGTGCCAGCAGTGAAGACAGGGGGCCAACTAATGAAAAACTGTTTTTT
NA,TRBJ2-4,TRBV11-2,NA,CASRGDAHQYF,TGTGCCAGCAGGGGGGACGCCCATCAGTACTTC
many,TRBJ1-5,TRBV5-6,NA,CASSLMDNQPQHF,TGTGCCAGCAGCTTGATGGACAATCAGCCCCAGCATTTT
NA,TRBJ2-3,TRBV7-2,NA,CASSLPYTDTRYF,TGTGCCAGCAGCCTCCCCTACACAGATACGCGGTATTTT
many,TRBJ1-1,TRBV25-1,TRBD1,CASSESKLGTGRLTEAFF,TGTGCCAGCAGTGAATCCAAGCTCGGGACAGGGAGGTTGACTGAAGCTTTCTTT
many,TRBJ1-1,TRBV2,NA,CASLRGGTEAFF,TGTGCCAGCCTTAGGGGTGGCACTGAAGCTTTCTTT
NA,TRBJ1-2,TRBV20-1,NA,CSAKVRSGVRRYGYTF,TGCAGTGCTAAGGTCCGGTCGGGGGTCCGTCGCTATGGCTACACCTTC
many,TRBJ1-5,TRBV27,NA,CASSPGTLGVPQHF,TGTGCCAGCAGTCCAGGAACACTGGGGGTGCCCCAGCATTTT
NA,TRBJ2-7,TRBV6-6,NA,CASTFGGAPYEQYF,TGTGCCAGCACTTTTGGGGGGGCCCCCTACGAGCAGTACTTC
NA,TRBJ2-2,TRBV13,TRBD1,CASRVQGDTGELFF,TGTGCCAGCAGGGTACAGGGGGACACCGGGGAGCTGTTTTTT
few,TRBJ2-3,TRBV6-2/TRBV6-3,NA,CASSTPGVIDTQYF,TGTGCCAGCAGTACACCAGGGGTTATAGATACGCAGTATTTT
many,TRBJ1-1,TRBV12-3/TRBV12-4,NA,CASSLVGEGSTEAFF,TGTGCCAGCAGTTTAGTTGGGGAAGGCAGCACTGAAGCTTTCTTT
few,TRBJ1-2,TRBV15,NA,CATSSTGLTGSNYGYTF,TGTGCCACCAGCAGCACTGGATTGACAGGATCAAACTATGGCTACACCTTC
many,TRBJ2-3,TRBV12-3/TRBV12-4,NA,CASSQTGDTQYF,TGTGCCAGCAGTCAGACAGGAGATACGCAGTATTTT
NA,TRBJ2-1,TRBV6-5,TRBD2,CASSYVAGGSYNEQFF,TGTGCCAGCAGTTACGTAGCGGGAGGATCCTACAATGAGCAGTTCTTC
NA,TRBJ2-7,TRBV4-3,TRBD2,CASSQDASGSSYEQYF,TGCGCCAGCAGCCAAGATGCGAGCGGGAGCTCCTACGAGCAGTACTTC
NA,TRBJ2-2,TRBV9,NA,CASSVGGGPPGELFF,TGTGCCAGCAGCGTAGGCGGCGGGCCCCCCGGGGAGCTGTTTTTT
many,TRBJ2-7,TRBV6-2/TRBV6-3,TRBD2,CASSYGLAVSYEQYF,TGTGCCAGCAGTTACGGCCTAGCGGTCTCCTACGAGCAGTACTTC
few,TRBJ2-3,TRBV10-3,TRBD2,CAISSTSGRSGTDTQYF,TGTGCCATCAGCTCGACTAGCGGGAGGTCGGGCACAGATACGCAGTATTTT
NA,TRBJ2-3,TRBV12-3/TRBV12-4,TRBD1,CASSVRTGKSTDTQYF,TGTGCCAGCAGTGTCCGGACAGGGAAAAGCACAGATACGCAGTATTTT
few,TRBJ2-1,TRBV9,TRBD2,CASSHSRLAGVNEQFF,TGTGCCAGCAGCCACTCCCGACTAGCGGGAGTGAATGAGCAGTTCTTC
NA,TRBJ2-7,TRBV27,NA,CASSPGTALGEQYF,TGTGCCAGCAGTCCAGGGACCGCCTTGGGGGAGCAGTACTTC
NA,TRBJ2-6,TRBV20-1,NA,CSARVVDSVANVLTF,TGCAGTGCTAGAGTTGTGGACTCTGTGGCCAACGTCCTGACTTTC
few,TRBJ1-1,TRBV19,NA,CASTKDWMMNTEAFF,TGTGCCAGTACCAAGGACTGGATGATGAACACTGAAGCTTTCTTT
NA,TRBJ2-7,TRBV6-5,TRBD1,CASRKRQGSYEQYF,TGTGCCAGCAGAAAGAGACAGGGATCCTACGAGCAGTACTTC
few,TRBJ2-1,TRBV6-2/TRBV6-3,NA,CASSYSGLGGHNEQFF,TGTGCCAGCAGTTACTCGGGCCTTGGGGGGCACAATGAGCAGTTCTTC
many,TRBJ2-3,TRBV11-2,NA,CASSLLATDTQYF,TGTGCCAGCAGCTTGCTCGCTACAGATACGCAGTATTTT
many,TRBJ2-7,TRBV6-5,NA,CASSQAGTGAYEQYF,TGCGCCAGCAGCCAAGCCGGGACGGGGGCGTACGAGCAGTACTTC
NA,TRBJ1-1,TRBV6-5,NA,CASSYSSGELKYTEAFF,TGTGCCAGCAGTTACTCGTCCGGGGAGTTAAAGTACACTGAAGCTTTCTTT
many,TRBJ2-7,TRBV5-1,NA,CASSSPGRRLSEQYF,TGCGCCAGCAGCTCTCCCGGACGACGGCTCTCCGAGCAGTACTTC
NA,TRBJ2-5,TRBV7-6,TRBD2,CASSYSLAGGPFGETQYF,TGTGCCAGCAGCTACTCACTAGCGGGAGGGCCATTCGGAGAGACCCAGTACTTC
NA,TRBJ2-1,TRBV24-1,NA,CATSVEVEQFF,TGTGCCACCAGTGTGGAGGTTGAGCAGTTCTTC
few,TRBJ2-1,TRBV4-1,NA,CASSQDPAGAYNEQFF,TGCGCCAGCAGCCAAGATCCGGCAGGGGCCTACAATGAGCAGTTCTTC
few,TRBJ2-1,TRBV19,TRBD1,CATGQGLSEQFF,TGTGCCACGGGACAGGGGTTAAGTGAGCAGTTCTTC